The 2 T cell receptor beta chains presented below share a single source sample, sequenced in a study of T cells in narcolepsy. The table came from immunoSEQ multiplex PCR; TCRdb's copy has only in-frame clones and leaves some out. The table shows over 30,000 clones, with about 84% occurring only once. The material sequenced was CD45RA- memory CD4+ T cells from PBMCs. The receptors shown here come from a human donor with narcolepsy.

The chain combines TRBV30 with TRBJ1-3; 10 positions match TRBD1. Germline V lookup: CDR1 GTSNPN, CDR2 SVGIG (reference sequence). This CDR3 spans 13 amino acids. With V trimmed by 3 bases and J by 7 bases, 3 bases remained unmatched. The CDR3 loop is CAWSMGQGNTIYF. The CDR3 coding sequence is TGTGCCTGGAGCATGGGACAGGGGAACACCATATATTTT.

The rearrangement joins TRBV5-1 to TRBJ2-5; D may be TRBD2 (5 bases). CDR1 is SGHRS and CDR2 is YFSETQ in the germline V gene. Trimming shortened V by 2 bases and J by 4 bases, and 15 bases separated the two germline ends. The CDR3 runs 15 residues. Here the CDR3 reads CASSLSGRAGETQYF. The CDR3 DNA is TGCGCCAGCAGCTTATCCGGCCGTGCGGGAGAGACCCAGTACTTC. Variable domain in full (rest from reference TRBV5-1 and TRBJ2-5): KAGVTQTPRYLIKTRGQQVTLSCSPISGHRSVSWYQQTPGQGLQFLFEYFSETQRNKGNFPGRFSGRQFSNSRSEMNVSTLELGDSALYLCASSLSGRAGETQYFGPGTRLLVL.